This T cell receptor beta chain was identified in a study of cytomegalovirus exposure and HLA in healthy donors (dated by TCRdb to between 2016 and 2019). Regarding the research as a whole: According to an earlier analysis of several hundred of the donors, about 190 million T cells yielded 117 million unique TCR beta sequences and approximately 300 Gb of sequence data. Both class I and class II loci were covered by HLA typing, at four-digit resolution. Using immunosequencing, the study profiled T cell repertoires from 640 or so subjects and related those repertoires to cytomegalovirus serostatus. Across some 400 genotyped donors of the cohort, an average of approximately 200,000 unique TCR beta nucleotide sequences per donor were sequenced, and roughly 20% of those sequences were non-productive. Of the 300 to 400 genotyped donors, around 81% fell in the genetic ancestry cluster associated with self-reported Caucasian donors. The study was designed to test whether signatures of past pathogen exposure could be identified by cataloging public T cell receptors. An early release covering around 630 HLA-typed donors comprised about 300 gigabases of sequencing data and 85 million or so unique TCR sequences. Typing coverage differed by locus: A, B, C, DRB1 and DQB1 were typed in roughly 620-630 donors, DQA1 in roughly 510, DPA1 in roughly 590, and DPB1 in just under 480. In an earlier analysis of more than 550 of the donors, high-throughput TCR beta sequencing was used to judge whether each TCR beta V gene segment behaved as functional or pseudogenic. In addition to the first cohort of 666 subjects, a separate validation cohort of about 120 different subjects was used. In a later genetic analysis, genome-wide SNP genotypes for about three fifths of the roughly 670 donors were used, and that subset was treated as a discovery cohort. The study combined high-throughput TCR immunosequencing, statistical association of individual TCRs with disease status, and machine learning to predict cytomegalovirus infection status. Rather than drawing on any new phenotypic data, the later analysis identified candidate immune exposures from TCR beta sequences and the way those sequences occurred across donors. A later analysis re-analyzed previously published TCR beta repertoires from approximately 670 donors and added high-resolution HLA genotyping to study TCR occurrence patterns. All discovery cohort repertoires had been generated using a single sequencing platform. Donor age, sex, ethnicity and CMV serostatus were compiled alongside the repertoire data. Because of strong linkage in the cohort, 5 or 6 DR-DQ haplotypes were treated as single units for association and clustering.

Trimming costs V 9 bases and J 2 bases, and their ends lie 14 bases apart. CDR1 and CDR2 are drawn from the germline V gene: MDHEN, SYDVKM. From its cysteine to its phenylalanine, the CDR3 spans 13 amino acids. Kept here is only the CDR3 DNA, which spans 39 bases and is read in frame from base 1. The cohort comprised fewer than 700 healthy bone marrow donors. All cohort members were sampled while nominally healthy, although unrecorded immune exposures were likely present. The donor was CMV seropositive and belonged to the group of 250 to 300 seropositive cohort members. Every donor gave a peripheral blood sample, and the peripheral blood mononuclear cells from that sample were used for TCR beta sequencing. The Qiagen DNeasy Blood Extraction Kit was used to extract genomic DNA from the blood cell samples. Points the paper makes about the study in general: A further reported finding was that TCR beta sequences accurately predicted the HLA-A and HLA-B alleles for most subjects in the first cohort. Presence/absence analyses assumed roughly uniform sequencing depth across donors, an assumption that may not hold. Across donors, most TCR sequences were observed very rarely, whereas some public TCRs were present in many individuals. Because the 87-base-pair reads could not distinguish some IMGT-functional V segments, including TRBV6-2 and TRBV6-3, those segments were excluded. According to a later analysis, TCR association rates differed among HLA loci, with DRB1 alleles showing the most associated TCRs and HLA-C alleles showing the fewest. According to the authors, the approach could potentially be generalized to other disease states and immunological phenotypes. Correlated functional status among segregating V segments might be attributable to linkage disequilibrium, but an unknown experimental factor could not be ruled out. In a later analysis, most CMV-associated TCR beta chains were found to appear HLA-restricted, with HLA associations seemingly driven largely by CMV exposure. In an earlier analysis of roughly 500 of the donors, most TCR beta V segments appeared in productive rearrangements about 90% or about 30% of the time, broadly matching IMGT annotations. Compared with the approximately 700-donor mean, donors in an Asian-associated ancestry cluster had fewer N-insertions in productive TCRs, according to a later genetic analysis. Specific HLA alleles were associated with 16,951 TCR beta sequences at a false discovery rate of 0.05 in a later analysis. The earlier analysis of approximately 540 of the donors excluded roughly 16 rarely observed V segments, including chromosome 9 orphons, because counts were too low. When HLA alleles, especially DR and DQ, strongly co-occurred, attributing TCR associations to individual alleles was difficult. A later analysis found that HLA-associated TCR beta chains were more clonally expanded and had lower generation probabilities than equally common non-associated chains. CMV serostatus was the only immune exposure information available for the cohort. Because HLA typing was missing for some donors at each locus, association tests included only the typed subset. The study gave a list of under 200 TCR beta chains associated with cytomegalovirus. This cohort had only TCR beta chains sequenced, and the lack of alpha or paired-chain data limited which features could be detected. A group of highly shared sequence variants was considered likely to be a technical artifact of the sequencing pipeline. Several of the top co-occurrence clusters appeared to be linked to parvovirus B19, influenza, CMV and Epstein-Barr virus, according to a later analysis. In vitro tests confirmed that a few of the cytomegalovirus-associated TCR beta chains recognize cytomegalovirus antigens. A later genetic analysis associated a missense DCLRE1C variant with V-gene and J-gene trimming of TCR beta chains, and an independent cohort replicated the association. Cytomegalovirus status was reported to be diagnosed by the classifier with high specificity and sensitivity in both the original and validation cohorts.

Comments on this clone: The antigen this receptor binds is unknown. Within one base of it there is no much larger clone, and no base qualities were kept.

The library was generated by the immunoSEQ multiplex PCR assay. The multiplex PCR relied on a mix of 60 forward primers for TCR Vbeta segments and 13 reverse primers for TCR Jbeta segments. A multiplex PCR assay on genomic DNA amplified the CDR3 region of rearranged TCR beta genes. Amplified TCR beta libraries were sequenced as 87-base-pair reads on the Illumina HiSeq System. The source study handled its data this way. Across the 600 to 700 repertoires, a later analysis counted 80 million or so unique TCR beta chains, around 11 million of which were shared by at least two donors. To remove PCR and sequencing errors, raw reads were error-corrected and collapsed into unique sequences using a nearest-neighbor algorithm that merged closely related sequences. To assign V, D and J gene segments, CDR3 sequences were aligned to IMGT reference sequences. For a sequence to be retained, at least a six-nucleotide match to both a V gene segment and a J gene segment was required. Rearrangements were called productive when the CDR3 lacked stop codons and stayed in frame with V and J; all others were non-productive. CDR3 was defined according to IMGT convention as the region running from the second conserved V-encoded cysteine to the conserved J-encoded phenylalanine. Sequences without an unambiguous match to a single V gene segment were excluded from the earlier analysis of a few hundred of the donors. In an earlier analysis of a few hundred of the donors, V segments were called functional above 56.7% productive rearrangements and were called segregating when the between-donor standard deviation exceeded 5%. A statistical classification framework was built for diagnosing cytomegalovirus status from the catalog of TCR beta chain sequences. A later analysis assigned V and J genes by comparing TCR nucleotide sequences with IMGT/GENE-DB human TR gene sequences. A later analysis assigned CDR3 sequences and most-parsimonious VDJ recombination scenarios with the TCRdist pipeline. In a later analysis, every TCR beta chain was defined by the combination of its CDR3 amino acid sequence and its V-gene family, and reads without a unique V-gene family were dropped. As a way to deal with suspected cross-contamination and a sequencing artifact, a later analysis dropped 450 to 600 nucleotide sequences that were highly shared and had low generation probability. A later analysis calculated a clonal expansion index for each public chain from normalized within-repertoire ranks of inferred template counts. A later analysis computed generation probabilities with a VDJ recombination model fitted to out-of-frame rearrangements, and checked the results against IGoR. A later analysis scored TCR-TCR, TCR-HLA and TCR-CMV co-occurrence with hypergeometric tests, applying a repertoire-size bias correction to TCR pairs. A later analysis estimated false discovery rates by permuting HLA or CMV assignments 20 times. In a later analysis, co-occurring TCRs were grouped using DBSCAN, and TCRdist sequence similarity was added for clustering within HLA-allele-positive subsets. Repertoires with fewer than 30,000 or more than 120,000 public chains were left out of co-occurrence clustering, as were about five repertoires with anomalous nucleotide sharing. Sourced from immuneACCESS, this table was stored by TCRdb with only in-frame sequences that have V and J called. A share of the clones is absent; for the studies checked, an unresolved V gene accounts for under half, and the remainder has no known explanation. V, J and clone size are taken as reported in that table, and D and trimming were inferred from the DNA itself. In this sample the table shows 120,000 to 150,000 clones, roughly 78% of which occur a single time. The ten largest clones add up to less than 3.5% of the sample.

Recombination connected TRBV28 to TRBJ2-7; TRBD2 could be the D gene, as 5 bases match. This clonotype was obtained from a man aged 40-49 years in good health and CMV-seropositive. The sequencing input was PBMCs. CDR3 reads: CASNRGRTYEQYF. The sequenced DNA: TGTGCCAGTAACCGGGGAAGGACCTACGAGCAGTACTTC. Here the CDR3 is joined to the reference TRBV28 and TRBJ2-7 genes, and the full variable domain is: DVKVTQSSRYLVKRTGEKVFLECVQDMDHENMFWYRQDPGLGLRLIYFSYDVKMKEKGDIPEGYSVSREKKERFSLILESASTNQTSMYLCASNRGRTYEQYFGPGTRLTVT.